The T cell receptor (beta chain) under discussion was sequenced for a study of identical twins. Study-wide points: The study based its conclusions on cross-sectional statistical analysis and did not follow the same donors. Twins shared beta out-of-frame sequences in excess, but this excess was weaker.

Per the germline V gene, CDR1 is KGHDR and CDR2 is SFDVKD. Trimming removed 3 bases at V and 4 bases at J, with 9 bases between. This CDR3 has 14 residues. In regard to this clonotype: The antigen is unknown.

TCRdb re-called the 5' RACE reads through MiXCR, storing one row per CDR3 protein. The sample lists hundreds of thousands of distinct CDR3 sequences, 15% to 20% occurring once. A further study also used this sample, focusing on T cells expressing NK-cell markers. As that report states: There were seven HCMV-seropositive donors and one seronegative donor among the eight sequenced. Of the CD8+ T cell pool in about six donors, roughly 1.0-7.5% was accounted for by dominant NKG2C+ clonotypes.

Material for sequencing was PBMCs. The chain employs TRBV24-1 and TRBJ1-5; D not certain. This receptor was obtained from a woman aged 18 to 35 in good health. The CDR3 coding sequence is TGTGCCACCAGTGATACGACGGCTAATCAGCCCCAGCATTTT. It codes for CATSDTTANQPQHF.